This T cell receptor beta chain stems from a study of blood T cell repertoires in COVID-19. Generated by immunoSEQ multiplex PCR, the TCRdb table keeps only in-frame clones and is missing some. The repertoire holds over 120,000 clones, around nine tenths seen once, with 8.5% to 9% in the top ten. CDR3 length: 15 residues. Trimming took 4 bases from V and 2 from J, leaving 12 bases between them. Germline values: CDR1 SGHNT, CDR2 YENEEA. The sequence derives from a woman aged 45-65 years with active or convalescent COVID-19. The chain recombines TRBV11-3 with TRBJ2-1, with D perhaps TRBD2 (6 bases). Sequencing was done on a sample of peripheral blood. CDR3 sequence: CASSSKAGPYNEQFF. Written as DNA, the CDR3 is TGTGCCAGCAGCTCCAAGGCGGGACCCTACAATGAGCAGTTCTTC.